A single sample gave rise to the 24 T cell receptor beta chains below, sequenced in a study of cytomegalovirus exposure and HLA in healthy donors. Data came from immunoSEQ multiplex PCR; TCRdb stores just in-frame clones and leaves some out. Among approximately 140,000 clones listed, roughly 86% were seen once. The sequenced sample was PBMCs. Receptor source: a man between 18 and 35 years old in good health and CMV-seropositive.

The rearrangement uses TRBV25-1 and TRBJ2-3, with 10 bases matching TRBD2. Germline CDR1 and CDR2: MGHDK and SYGVNS. V trimming: 6 bases; J trimming: 7 bases; junction bases outside the gene matches: 16. The CDR3 spans 17 residues. The CDR3 is CASREGSGSGGANTQYF. The DNA for the CDR3 is TGTGCCAGCAGGGAGGGATCGGGAAGCGGGGGGGCAAATACGCAGTATTTT.

This chain links TRBV5-1 with TRBJ2-2; 11 nucleotides align to TRBD1. From germline, CDR1 is SGHRS and CDR2 YFSETQ. This CDR3 is built from 18 residues. V lost 4 bases, J lost 5 bases, and 13 bases stayed unmatched. In DNA, the CDR3 is TGCGCCAGCAGCGTGGAACCAGGGACAGGGGGAAGTACCGGGGAGCTGTTTTTT. Its translation: CASSVEPGTGGSTGELFF.

V usage is TRBV6-5 and J usage is TRBJ2-2, with 7 positions matching TRBD2. J gave up 0 bases and V 8 bases, and 6 bases lay outside the gene matches. This CDR3 has 15 residues. Per germline, CDR1 MNHEY and CDR2 SVGAGI. The CDR3 is CASSLAGANTGELFF. In nucleotides, the CDR3 is TGTGCCAGCTCCCTTGCGGGAGCGAACACCGGGGAGCTGTTTTTT.

The V and J genes are TRBV2 and TRBJ2-7; 8 nucleotides agree with TRBD1. V gave up 4 bases and J gave up 7 bases; unmatched junction bases: 6. Germline V gene data show CDR1 as SNHLY and CDR2 as FYNNEI. CDR3 length: 13 residues. Here the CDR3 DNA reads TGTGCCAGCAGTGCGGGACAGGCTACGGAGCAGTACTTC. Residues: CASSAGQATEQYF.

This chain links TRBV7-3 with TRBJ2-1; TRBD2 might be the D (5 bases). Germline V gene sequence: CDR1 SGHTA, CDR2 FQGTGA. The CDR3 sequence is 14 residues long. Between the trimmed V and J ends, which lost 1 base and 8 bases, there was a span of 12 bases. As DNA, the CDR3 is TGTGCCAGCAGCTTAAATCCGGAGGTGGATGAGCAGTTCTTC. Translating gives CASSLNPEVDEQFF.

CDR3 nucleotides: TGTGCCAGCAGCTTAGGCAGGGTGCGGGAGACCCAGTACTTC. It encodes CASSLGRVRETQYF. J is TRBJ2-5 and V is TRBV7-8; tentatively, D is TRBD1 (5 bases). The CDR3 loop spans 14 amino acids. The germline V gene encodes CDR1 SGHVS and CDR2 FQNEAQ. Trimming removed 1 base from V and 5 bases from J, with 11 bases in between.

The chain recombines TRBV5-1 with TRBJ2-1, with TRBD2 identical over 12 bases. The CDR3 consists of 16 residues. Germline CDR1 reads SGHRS; CDR2 reads YFSETQ. The V and J ends lost 4 bases and 6 bases, in that order; junction bases with no gene match: 8. DNA for the CDR3: TGCGCCAGCAGCCCCTCTAGCGGGAGGGCCGTCAATGAGCAGTTCTTC. Translated, it gives CASSPSSGRAVNEQFF.

The chain joins TRBV27 to TRBJ1-4; no clear D gene. The CDR3 is made up of 14 amino acids. The V end was cut by 6 bases, the J end by 5 bases, with 13 bases between. In germline, CDR1 is MNHEY, CDR2 SMNVEV (reference sequence). DNA for the CDR3: TGTGCCAGCAGCTCATCGGGGTTAAATGAAAAACTGTTTTTT. Residues: CASSSSGLNEKLFF.

This clone was picked up a small number of times. This chain joins TRBV5-4 and TRBJ2-1; D gene uncertain. The V gene lost 3 bases and the J gene lost 0 bases, with 7 bases spanning the gap. Germline CDR1 is SGHNT and CDR2 is YYREEE (reference sequence). The CDR3 has 14 residues. The CDR3 sequence: CASSSASSYNEQFF. Here the CDR3 DNA reads TGTGCCAGCAGCTCAGCGAGCTCCTACAATGAGCAGTTCTTC.

The gene calls are TRBV6-1 and TRBJ2-1; 7 bases match TRBD2. Trimming took 4 bases from V and 5 from J; bases not matched to a gene: 2. This CDR3 spans 13 amino acids. CDR1 is MNHNS, CDR2 SASEGT, per germline. CDR3 in DNA: TGTGCCAGCAGTGCTCTAGCGGACAATGAGCAGTTCTTC. This translates into CASSALADNEQFF.

The rearrangement joins TRBV9 to TRBJ2-2; possible D gene TRBD1, 5 bases. The germline V and J ends were trimmed by 2 bases and 4 bases, with 12 bases remaining between them. Germline loops: CDR1 SGDLS, CDR2 YYNGEE. This CDR3 is built from 15 residues. The CDR3 sequence: CASSVSGSPTGELFF. DNA of the CDR3: TGTGCCAGCAGCGTGTCAGGGTCTCCCACCGGGGAGCTGTTTTTT.

This clone was detected only once. V gene TRBV6-1 combines with J gene TRBJ1-1, with D possibly being TRBD1 (6 bases). With 6 bases removed from V and 0 bases from J, the gap between germline ends came to 8 bases. This CDR3 is 13 amino acids long. The germline V gene encodes CDR1 MNHNS and CDR2 SASEGT. CDR3 nucleotide sequence: TGTGCCAGCAGCGGACAGATGAACACTGAAGCTTTCTTT. It yields the protein CASSGQMNTEAFF.

CDR3 bases: TGTGCCAGCCAGGTCGATGGGGCTGGGGGGGAAAAACTGTTTTTT. Protein: CASQVDGAGGEKLFF. The chain joins TRBV19 to TRBJ1-4; a weak D match, TRBD1 (5 bases). V lost 9 bases and J 8 bases, leaving 22 bases between the germline ends. The germline V gene has CDR1 LNHDA and CDR2 SQIVND (reference sequence). The CDR3 length is 15 residues.

This chain connects TRBV30 to TRBJ2-1, with 12 bases matching TRBD2. Trimming removed 3 bases from V and 3 bases from J; junction bases left unmatched: 6. The CDR3 spans 16 residues. Germline loops: CDR1 GTSNPN, CDR2 SVGIG (reference sequence). The CDR3 is CAWRTSGRRVYNEQFF. CDR3 DNA sequence: TGTGCCTGGAGGACTAGCGGGAGACGGGTCTACAATGAGCAGTTCTTC.

The J gene is TRBJ1-6, the V gene TRBV19; TRBD1 might be the D (6 bases). CDR1 and CDR2 (germline): LNHDA, SQIVND (reference sequence). Between the trimmed V and J ends, which lost 4 bases and 10 bases, there was a span of 14 bases. CDR3 length: 14 amino acids. The CDR3: CASSTQGYGSPLHF. CDR3 nucleotide sequence: TGTGCCAGTAGTACTCAGGGGTATGGCTCACCCCTCCACTTT. The full variable domain, completed using reference TRBV19 and TRBJ1-6, is DGGITQSPKYLFRKEGQNVTLSCEQNLNHDAMYWYRQDPGQGLRLIYYSQIVNDFQKGDIAEGYSVSREKKESFPLTVTSAQKNPTAFYLCASSTQGYGSPLHFGNGTRLTVT.

This clone appeared once. This sequence joins TRBV6-5 and TRBJ2-7, with 8 bases matching TRBD2. The CDR3 runs 16 residues. CDR1 MNHEY and CDR2 SVGAGI come from the germline V gene. V was clipped by 0 bases and J by 4 bases; unmatched bases: 8. CDR3 sequence (DNA): TGTGCCAGCAGTTACTCCAGCGGGAGCGACAGGTACGAGCAGTACTTC. It specifies CASSYSSGSDRYEQYF.

The chain links TRBV29-1 to TRBJ2-5, with 10 bases that match TRBD1. Trimming took 4 bases from V and 4 from J; bases not matched to a gene: 9. Germline values: CDR1 SQVTM, CDR2 ANQGSEA. CDR3 length equals 15 residues. The CDR3 DNA reads as TGCAGCGTTGTCGGGACAGGGGTTTTTGCAGAGACCCAGTACTTC. Its protein is CSVVGTGVFAETQYF.

In DNA, the CDR3 is TGCGCCAGCAGCCAAGATCGGACAGAAGAGACCCAGTACTTC. Residues: CASSQDRTEETQYF. The V call is TRBV4-1, the J call TRBJ2-5; TRBD1 might be the D (6 bases). The CDR3 totals 14 residues. The germline V gene has CDR1 MGHRA and CDR2 YSYEKL. V lost 0 bases to trimming and J lost 3 bases, with 8 bases between them.

This rearrangement joins TRBV6-5 to TRBJ1-1; 8 positions agree with TRBD1. V lost 9 bases to trimming and J lost 5 bases; unmatched junction nucleotides: 11. Looked up from germline, CDR1 is MNHEY and CDR2 is SVGAGI. CDR3 length equals 14 residues. This CDR3 reads CASRYTGGGTEAFF. CDR3 coding DNA: TGTGCCAGTCGTTATACAGGGGGAGGGACTGAAGCTTTCTTT.

The chain joins TRBV5-1 to TRBJ2-2, with D possibly being TRBD1 (6 bases). V was shortened by 3 bases and J by 4 bases, with 10 bases between the two germline ends. This CDR3 is 14 amino acids long. The germline V gene encodes CDR1 SGHRS and CDR2 YFSETQ. CDR3 sequence reads: CASSSQGSTGELFF. In DNA, the CDR3 is TGCGCCAGCAGCTCACAGGGATCCACCGGGGAGCTGTTTTTT.

Written as DNA, the CDR3 is TGCGCCAGCAGCCCGAGGGTCCTGAACACCGGGGAGCTGTTTTTT. Protein product: CASSPRVLNTGELFF. The chain joins TRBV5-1 to TRBJ2-2; D might be TRBD2 (5 bases). Germline-derived CDR1 and CDR2 are SGHRS and YFSETQ. The CDR3 spans 15 residues. V was cut by 4 bases and J by 1 base, with 11 bases left in between.

The rearrangement joins TRBV9 to TRBJ2-1; 11 nucleotides match TRBD1. V trimming: 0 bases; J trimming: 6 bases; junction bases outside the gene matches: 5. The CDR3 spans 16 residues. The germline gives CDR1 SGDLS, CDR2 YYNGEE. The CDR3 protein is CASSVGGQGASNEQFF. The CDR3, as DNA: TGTGCCAGCAGCGTAGGAGGACAGGGGGCTAGCAATGAGCAGTTCTTC.

The chain's CDR3 is CASSSMTSGGRNEQFF. DNA of the CDR3: TGTGCCAGCTCATCGATGACTAGCGGGGGAAGGAATGAGCAGTTCTTC. The chain carries TRBV18 and TRBJ2-1; 12 bases line up with TRBD2. This CDR3 contains 16 residues. Germline V CDR1 and CDR2: KGHSH, LQKENI. V dropped 5 bases and J dropped 7; count of bases not matched to a gene: 9.

This clone was seen only a few times. This chain joins TRBV2 and TRBJ1-4; 10 bases line up with TRBD1. Trimming cost V 6 bases and J 6 bases; bases outside gene matches: 4. Germline CDR1 reads SNHLY; CDR2 reads FYNNEI. The CDR3 runs to 14 residues. The CDR3 DNA reads TGTGCCAGCAGACTCGGACAGGGGGATGAAAAACTGTTTTTT. This encodes CASRLGQGDEKLFF.